This TCR beta chain was sequenced for a study of spatial heterogeneity in lung cancer. Across the whole study: Consistent detection of more beta-chain than alpha-chain sequences was observed. Raw reads showed each unique TCR and UMI combination turning up more than ten times on average.

TCRdb used MiXCR to reprocess the 5' RACE reads, holding one entry per CDR3 protein. Of tens of thousands of distinct CDR3 sequences in the sample, roughly 12% are singletons; the top ten hold around 4.6%. Noted time point: sample taken at primary tumor resection. Whole RNA came from tumor, nontumor lung or frozen PBMC and was sequenced without being sorted. The donors, around 71 patients with untreated early-stage non-small cell lung cancer, provided the samples. Germline lookup yields CDR1 SEHNR and CDR2 FQNEAQ (reference sequence). Trimming cost V 2 bases and J 6 bases, with 6 bases left between them. The CDR3 has 12 amino acids.

The receptor's source is a male donor with early-stage non-small cell lung cancer. The starting material was PBMCs, obtained at surgery. This chain uses TRBV7-9 with TRBJ2-3; D may be TRBD2 (5 bases). The CDR3 is CASSLPGDTQYF. The CDR3 nucleotides are TGTGCCAGCAGCTTACCGGGGGATACGCAGTATTTT. Full variable domain (missing parts from reference TRBV7-9 and TRBJ2-3): DTGVSQNPRHKITKRGQNVTFRCDPISEHNRLYWYRQTLGQGPEFLTYFQNEAQLEKSRLLSDRFSAERPKGSFSTLEIQRTEQGDSAMYLCASSLPGDTQYFGPGTRLTVL.